Shown below are 23 T cell receptor beta chains from a single sample sequenced in a study of blood T cell repertoires in COVID-19. Sequencing used immunoSEQ multiplex PCR; TCRdb keeps in-frame clones, though not all of them. The data show around 120,000 clones, about nine tenths seen once. Specimen: peripheral blood. Receptor source: a human donor with active COVID-19. The donor label of this sample is uncertain.

This clone has more than one count but fewer than ten. This chain joins TRBV24-1 and TRBJ1-5; perhaps TRBD1 as D (5 bases). Germline values: CDR1 KGHDR, CDR2 SFDVKD. The length of the CDR3 is 16 residues. The ends were cut back, 4 bases at V and 4 bases at J, with 16 bases in the middle. CDR3 DNA: TGTGCCACCAGTGACACCCGGGACGGGAGTAATCAGCCCCAGCATTTT. Amino acid sequence: CATSDTRDGSNQPQHF.

The chain links TRBV29-1 to TRBJ1-2; D perhaps matches TRBD1 (6 bases). The length of the CDR3 is 13 residues. The germline gives CDR1 SQVTM, CDR2 ANQGSEA. The V and J ends lost 2 bases and 4 bases respectively, with 11 bases between them. The CDR3: CSVEPRGGYGYTF. In nucleotides, the CDR3 is TGCAGCGTTGAACCTCGAGGGGGCTATGGCTACACCTTC. The variable domain in full, with the rest retrieved from reference TRBV29-1 and TRBJ1-2, is SAVISQKPSRDICQRGTSLTIQCQVDSQVTMMFWYRQQPGQSLTLIATANQGSEATYESGFVIDKFPISRPNLTFSTLTVSNMSPEDSSIYLCSVEPRGGYGYTFGSGTRLTVV.

This clone was counted once. This rearrangement joins TRBV25-1 to TRBJ2-1, with 9 bases matching TRBD2. The J segment lost 4 bases and the V segment lost 1 base, leaving 8 bases of the junction unmatched. The CDR3 runs 17 residues. Germline V gene lookup returns CDR1 MGHDK and CDR2 SYGVNS. The chain's CDR3 is CASSELGGGGGYNEQFF. The CDR3 nucleotides are TGTGCCAGCAGTGAATTAGGCGGGGGGGGCGGATACAATGAGCAGTTCTTC.

CDR3 in amino acids: CASRGGQGASYEQYF. CDR3 nucleotide sequence: TGTGCCAGCAGGGGAGGACAGGGGGCATCTTACGAGCAGTACTTC. The gene calls are TRBV6-5 and TRBJ2-7; 11 nucleotides align to TRBD1. Germline V lookup: CDR1 MNHEY, CDR2 SVGAGI. There are 15 residues in the CDR3. Trimming removed 6 bases from V and 4 bases from J; junction bases left unmatched: 8.

The gene calls are TRBV7-2 and TRBJ2-3; 9 bases line up with TRBD2. The CDR3 is 15 residues long. Germline CDR1 is SGHTA and CDR2 is FQGNSA. J gave up 11 bases and V 6 bases, and 15 bases lay outside the gene matches. The CDR3 spells CASSLRGGAQRGQYF. As DNA, the CDR3 is TGTGCCAGCAGTCTTCGCGGGGGGGCCCAGAGGGGGCAGTATTTT.

This clone has only a few counts. The gene calls are TRBV6-6 and TRBJ2-3; TRBD2 matches at 8 bases. Germline assignment: CDR1 MNHNY and CDR2 SVGAGI (reference sequence). The CDR3 covers 15 residues. Trimming cost V 5 bases and J 0 bases; bases outside gene matches: 4. Written as DNA, the CDR3 is TGTGCCAGCAGTCTAGCGGGCACTAGCACAGATACGCAGTATTTT. It translates to CASSLAGTSTDTQYF.

J is TRBJ1-4 and V is TRBV2; 7 nucleotides align to TRBD1. This CDR3 is 14 amino acids long. The germline gives CDR1 SNHLY, CDR2 FYNNEI. V dropped 6 bases and J dropped 2; count of bases not matched to a gene: 3. Here the CDR3 reads CASRETGTNEKLFF. CDR3 bases: TGTGCCAGCAGGGAGACAGGGACTAATGAAAAACTGTTTTTT.

The rearrangement uses TRBV3-1 (or the pseudogene TRBV3-2) and TRBJ2-5; 10 positions agree with TRBD2. J gave up 1 base and V 4 bases, and 6 bases lay outside the gene matches. The CDR3 contains 16 residues. Germline CDR1 LGHDT, CDR2 YNNKEL (reference sequence). Here the CDR3 reads CASSRLAGALQETQYF. Written as DNA, the CDR3 is TGTGCCAGCAGCCGCCTAGCGGGGGCTCTCCAAGAGACCCAGTACTTC.

This sequence joins TRBV21-1 and TRBJ2-5; the D call of TRBD1 is as the table states it, not checked on the DNA. TRBV21-1 is annotated as a pseudogene. The CDR3 sequence is 14 residues long. CDR3 amino acids: CASSKQGIQETQYF. CDR3 in DNA: TGTGCCAGCAGCAAACAGGGAATCCAAGAGACCCAGTACTTC.

This clone has a single count. The chain joins TRBV7-2 to TRBJ2-5; D uncertain. The length of the CDR3 is 14 residues. V shed 0 bases and J shed 5 bases, with 10 bases lying between them. Germline-derived CDR1 and CDR2 are SGHTA and FQGNSA. The CDR3 coding sequence is TGTGCCAGCAGCTTAGCTAGCATGCCGGAGACCCAGTACTTC. It encodes CASSLASMPETQYF.

The V call is TRBV2, the J call TRBJ2-7; 9 bases fit TRBD1. V dropped 9 bases and J dropped 4; count of bases not matched to a gene: 16. The CDR3 spans 16 residues. Germline lookup yields CDR1 SNHLY and CDR2 FYNNEI. CDR3 residues: CASTRARTGEGYEQYF. The CDR3 DNA is TGTGCCAGTACTCGAGCCCGGACAGGGGAGGGTTACGAGCAGTACTTC.

This sequence joins TRBV12-3 or TRBV12-4 and TRBJ2-7; possible D gene TRBD1, 5 bases. V lost 2 bases and J 3 bases, leaving 5 bases between the germline ends. This CDR3 has 12 amino acids. The CDR3 region is CASSLRGYEQYF. In DNA, the CDR3 is TGTGCCAGCAGTTTAAGGGGCTACGAGCAGTACTTC.

This clone has only one observation. V gene TRBV5-8 combines with J gene TRBJ2-3; 7 bases are a match to TRBD1. The CDR3 is 17 residues long. The V and J ends lost 0 bases and 4 bases, in that order; junction bases with no gene match: 11. CDR1 is SGHTS, CDR2 YDEGEE, per germline. CDR3 protein: CASSLARRRGLSDTQYF. The CDR3 DNA follows: TGTGCCAGCAGCTTGGCGCGTCGCAGGGGGTTATCAGATACGCAGTATTTT.

The chain is built from TRBV6-5 and TRBJ1-5, with 7 bases fitting TRBD1. Germline lookup yields CDR1 MNHEY and CDR2 SVGAGI. CDR3 length: 13 residues. After removal of 10 bases from V and 6 bases from J, the junction contained 9 bases not matched to a gene. The CDR3 region has the DNA TGTGCCACCAGACAGGGAAATCTTCAGCCCCAGCATTTT. Translated, it gives CATRQGNLQPQHF.

The chain couples TRBV19 to TRBJ1-2, with TRBD1 identical over 7 bases. J lost 6 bases, V lost 10 bases, and 14 bases had no gene match. The CDR3 extends over 14 amino acids. Germline values: CDR1 LNHDA, CDR2 SQIVND (reference sequence). DNA for the CDR3: TGTGCCACCCAGGGGGAGTCCTTAGGAGATGGCTACACCTTC. This encodes CATQGESLGDGYTF.

V gene TRBV4-1 combines with J gene TRBJ2-1, with a weak D call TRBD2 (5 bases). This CDR3 spans 16 amino acids. From germline, CDR1 is MGHRA and CDR2 YSYEKL. V lost 0 bases, J lost 8 bases, and 17 bases lay in between. The CDR3 nucleotides read TGCGCCAGCAGCCAAGATCTTGAGGGTTTGAGGTATGAGCAGTTCTTC. Protein: CASSQDLEGLRYEQFF.

The CDR3 is CASSVAGGRYQETQYF. As DNA, the CDR3 is TGTGCCAGCAGCGTAGCGGGGGGCCGGTACCAAGAGACCCAGTACTTC. This chain links TRBV9 with TRBJ2-5; tentatively, D is TRBD2 (7 bases). In germline, CDR1 is SGDLS, CDR2 YYNGEE. Trimming removed 0 bases from V and 0 bases from J, with 12 bases in between. The CDR3 extends over 16 amino acids.

The genes are TRBV4-1 and TRBJ2-5, with TRBD2 matching over 10 bases. Germline CDR1 MGHRA, CDR2 YSYEKL. The CDR3 runs 15 residues. V shed 6 bases and J 5 bases; nucleotides not matched to a gene: 9. The CDR3 is CASSYSGGSSETQYF. The CDR3 nucleotides read TGCGCCAGCAGTTATAGCGGGGGGTCTTCGGAGACCCAGTACTTC.

The chain joins TRBV27 to TRBJ2-1, with TRBD2 matching 7 bases. The V segment lost 2 bases and the J segment 6 bases; nucleotides outside the gene matches: 4. Germline CDR1 MNHEY, CDR2 SMNVEV (reference sequence). The CDR3 covers 14 residues. CDR3 sequence: CASSLVGGGNEQFF. CDR3 DNA sequence: TGTGCCAGCAGTTTAGTTGGCGGGGGCAATGAGCAGTTCTTC.

This rearrangement joins TRBV7-3 to TRBJ2-1; 8 bases fit TRBD1. V lost 3 bases and J lost 4; bases outside the gene matches: 5. This CDR3 spans 15 amino acids. Looked up from germline, CDR1 is SGHTA and CDR2 is FQGTGA. CDR3 nucleotide sequence: TGTGCCAGCAGCTTTGGACAGGGTAATTACAATGAGCAGTTCTTC. Encoded protein: CASSFGQGNYNEQFF.

J is TRBJ2-3 and V is TRBV7-9; 11 bases line up with TRBD2. V shed 4 bases, J shed 2 bases, and the junction held 11 bases outside the gene matches. The CDR3 is made up of 18 amino acids. CDR1 and CDR2 from the germline V gene are SEHNR and FQNEAQ (reference sequence). This CDR3 is CASSSTATSGTDTDTQYF. CDR3 nucleotide sequence: TGTGCCAGCAGCTCTACAGCGACTAGCGGGACGGACACAGATACGCAGTATTTT.

This sequence joins TRBV14 and TRBJ2-1, with D tentatively TRBD2 (6 bases). Germline CDR1 and CDR2: SGHDN and FVKESK. Trimming shortened V by 0 bases and J by 4 bases, and 16 bases separated the two germline ends. This CDR3 contains 17 residues. CDR3 sequence: CASSQEGRGRSYNEQFF. CDR3 bases: TGTGCCAGCAGCCAAGAGGGGCGGGGAAGATCATACAATGAGCAGTTCTTC.

This clone was seen a single time. The chain carries TRBV4-1 and TRBJ2-5, with 10 positions matching TRBD2. J gave up 5 bases and V 4 bases, and 10 bases lay outside the gene matches. This CDR3 region has 16 residues. CDR1 is MGHRA, CDR2 YSYEKL, per germline. The CDR3 bases are TGCGCCAGCAGCCGCGAAAAGCGGGGGGGCTCGGAGACCCAGTACTTC. Residues: CASSREKRGGSETQYF.